The 28 T cell receptor beta chains below come from one sample, sequenced in a study of T-cell memory formation after mild COVID-19. TCRdb reprocessed the 5' RACE reads with MiXCR, giving one entry per CDR3 protein. The data contain roughly 320,000 distinct CDR3 sequences, approximately 29% of them singletons. Sequenced: PBMCs or a T cell subset sorted from them (not recorded which). These receptors were obtained from an adult woman who had mild COVID-19 (a few samples of this study predate the infection). Cell type and time point are not known.

This clonotype showed up just a few times. The chain has TRBV7-9 and TRBJ2-1; 13 bases are shared with TRBD2. The CDR3 contains 18 residues. The germline gives CDR1 SEHNR, CDR2 FQNEAQ (reference sequence). Losses at the gene ends were 7 bases for V and 2 bases for J; bases not matched to a gene: 11. The CDR3 loop is CASNPTSGRPLAYNEQFF. The DNA of the CDR3 is TGTGCCAGCAACCCGACTAGCGGGAGGCCGTTGGCCTACAATGAGCAGTTCTTC.

The gene calls are TRBV9 and TRBJ2-2, with D possibly TRBD2 on 6 matching bases. CDR1 and CDR2 (germline): SGDLS, YYNGEE. The CDR3 sequence is 14 residues long. Trimming stripped 4 bases from V and 7 bases from J, with 14 bases between. CDR3 protein: CASSTIAAYGELFF. CDR3 nucleotides: TGTGCCAGCAGCACTATAGCGGCCTACGGGGAGCTGTTTTTT.

The chain couples TRBV7-9 to TRBJ2-1; perhaps TRBD1 as D (5 bases). The V gene's germline CDR1 is SEHNR and CDR2 FQNEAQ (reference sequence). Trimming stripped 11 bases from V and 6 bases from J, with 14 bases between. The CDR3 covers 12 residues. CDR3 sequence (DNA): TGTGCCGGATCCCAGGGCCCCAATGAGCAGTTCTTC. Translating it yields CAGSQGPNEQFF.

In DNA form, the CDR3 reads TGTGCCAGCAGTGCCCCAGGTCCCAGGGACACTGAAGCTTTCTTT. It specifies CASSAPGPRDTEAFF. The rearrangement uses TRBV6-1 and TRBJ1-1; TRBD1 is a possible D gene (5 bases). Germline V CDR1 and CDR2: MNHNS, SASEGT. CDR3 length: 15 amino acids. V dropped 4 bases and J dropped 3 bases, with 15 bases sitting between them.

V is TRBV6-1 and J is TRBJ1-5; 9 bases align to TRBD1. Germline V gene lookup returns CDR1 MNHNS and CDR2 SASEGT. Germline trimming cut 6 bases from V and 4 bases from J; bases unmatched to any gene: 7. The CDR3 is made up of 15 amino acids. The CDR3 DNA is TGTGCCAGCAGCCAAGGACAGGGGCCGAATCAGCCCCAGCATTTT. This gives the protein CASSQGQGPNQPQHF.

The DNA for the CDR3 is TGCGCCAGCAGCCAAGATCCTAGAGCGACCACCGGGGAGCTGTTTTTT. It yields the protein CASSQDPRATTGELFF. V gene TRBV4-3 combines with J gene TRBJ2-2; D is ambiguous. The CDR3 length is 16 residues. CDR1 and CDR2 (germline): LGHNA, YSLEER. V was clipped by 0 bases and J by 4 bases, with 12 bases between them.

The chain has TRBV4-1 and TRBJ2-1; D uncertain. The CDR3 covers 12 residues. Between the trimmed V and J ends, which lost 0 bases and 9 bases, there was a span of 6 bases. Germline lookup yields CDR1 MGHRA and CDR2 YSYEKL. The CDR3 DNA reads as TGCGCCAGCAGCCAAGACGAGGTTGAGCAGTTCTTC. This gives the protein CASSQDEVEQFF.

The chain is built from TRBV12-3 or TRBV12-4 and TRBJ2-2; 7 bases line up with TRBD1. V dropped 8 bases and J dropped 7; count of bases not matched to a gene: 19. There are 17 residues in the CDR3. The CDR3 bases are TGTGCCAGCTGCTGGGGTACCCGGACAGGATGGAACGGGGAGCTGTTTTTT. It encodes CASCWGTRTGWNGELFF.

Regarding this clonotype: The junction departs from the called germline gene at one end, perhaps through a read error. The chain is built from TRBV7-9 and TRBJ2-3; 8 positions agree with TRBD1. The CDR3 is 18 amino acids. Germline CDR1 and CDR2: SEHNR and FQNEAQ (reference sequence). CDR3 loop: CASSSTTSRGPGTDMQYF. CDR3 in DNA: TGTGCCAGCAGCTCCACGACCTCCAGGGGGCCGGGGACAGATATGCAGTATTTT. Using reference TRBV7-9 and TRBJ2-3 for the parts outside the CDR3, the full variable domain is DTGVSQNPRHKITKRGQNVTFRCDPISEHNRLYWYRQTLGQGPEFLTYFQNEAQLEKSRLLSDRFSAERPKGSFSTLEIQRTEQGDSAMYLCASSSTTSRGPGTDMQYFGPGTRLTVL.

This sequence joins TRBV6-5 and TRBJ1-1; no firm D call. Per germline, CDR1 MNHEY and CDR2 SVGAGI. With 2 bases removed from V and 6 bases from J, the gap between germline ends came to 13 bases. This CDR3 contains 14 residues. The CDR3 protein is CASSYAHGDAEAFF. In DNA form, the CDR3 reads TGTGCCAGCAGTTACGCGCACGGTGATGCTGAAGCTTTCTTT.

The CDR3, as DNA: TGTGCCAGCAGTTTAGTCCAGGGGGTTGACGAGCAGTACTTC. Amino acid sequence: CASSLVQGVDEQYF. The chain recombines TRBV12-3 or TRBV12-4 with TRBJ2-7; TRBD1 agrees at 7 bases. The CDR3 has 14 amino acids. V was pared by 1 base and J by 5 bases, with 5 bases of the junction left unmatched.

The V and J genes are TRBV5-1 and TRBJ2-3, with D possibly matching TRBD2 (7 bases). Trimming pared 3 bases from V and 4 bases from J, leaving 12 bases between. This CDR3 is 14 amino acids long. Looked up from germline, CDR1 is SGHRS and CDR2 is YFSETQ. DNA for the CDR3: TGCGCCAGCAGCTGGGTGGGGGGGCCAGATACGCAGTATTTT. Protein product: CASSWVGGPDTQYF.

This clonotype came up a few times. J is TRBJ2-5 and V is TRBV19; 11 bases agree with TRBD2. The germline V gene encodes CDR1 LNHDA and CDR2 SQIVND (reference sequence). CDR3 size: 16 residues. Germline trimming cut 4 bases from V and 0 bases from J; bases unmatched to any gene: 4. The CDR3 bases are TGTGCCAGTAGTACAAGGACTAGCGGGTACCAAGAGACCCAGTACTTC. Translated, it gives CASSTRTSGYQETQYF.

The table lists this clonotype with a few counts. This chain joins TRBV25-1 and TRBJ2-1; TRBD1 matches 10 bases. V lost 1 base, J lost 5 bases, and 8 bases stayed unmatched. Germline assignment: CDR1 MGHDK and CDR2 SYGVNS. The CDR3 runs to 17 residues. The CDR3 coding sequence is TGTGCCAGCAGTGAATCTCGCCCGGGACAGGGGCACAATGAGCAGTTCTTC. This codes for CASSESRPGQGHNEQFF. Filled out from reference TRBV25-1 and TRBJ2-1, the complete variable domain reads EADIYQTPRYLVIGTGKKITLECSQTMGHDKMYWYQQDPGMELHLIHYSYGVNSTEKGDLSSESTVSRIRTEHFPLTLESARPSHTSQYLCASSESRPGQGHNEQFFGPGTRLTVL.

This clonotype was detected a few times. The chain joins TRBV6-6 to TRBJ1-1, with D unresolved. The CDR3 contains 14 residues. The V and J ends lost 4 bases and 3 bases respectively, with 12 bases between them. Looked up from germline, CDR1 is MNHNY and CDR2 is SVGAGI (reference sequence). CDR3 nucleotide sequence: TGTGCCAGCAGTTGGCAGAATGGGGACACTGAAGCTTTCTTT. It is translated as CASSWQNGDTEAFF.

This rearrangement joins TRBV12-3 or TRBV12-4 to TRBJ2-5, with a tentative D call TRBD1 (6 bases). V dropped 11 bases and J dropped 2 bases, with 18 bases sitting between them. The CDR3 contains 14 residues. This CDR3 reads CACGLTRGQETQYF. The CDR3 DNA is TGTGCCTGCGGGTTGACGAGGGGGCAAGAGACCCAGTACTTC.

The rearrangement joins TRBV7-6 to TRBJ2-2; TRBD2 matches at 9 bases. Trimming took 1 base from V and 5 from J; bases not matched to a gene: 8. This CDR3 spans 17 amino acids. From germline, CDR1 is SGHVS and CDR2 FNYEAQ. CDR3 bases: TGTGCCAGCAGCTTAGGTCCCGCGGGAGGGCCGACCGGGGAGCTGTTTTTT. Its translation is CASSLGPAGGPTGELFF.

For this clonotype: This may be a read error: a much more frequent sequence differs by one nucleotide. The chain links TRBV29-1 to TRBJ1-1, with D uncertain. The CDR3 contains 10 residues. Germline CDR1 and CDR2: SQVTM and ANQGSEA. Trimming cost V 4 bases and J 1 base, with 1 base left between them. The CDR3 here is CSVANTEAFF. The CDR3 region has the DNA TGCAGCGTTGCGAACACTGAAGCTTTCTTT.

V and J are TRBV6-6 and TRBJ2-1; D possibly matches TRBD1 or TRBD2 (5 bases each). V lost 5 bases and J 4 bases, leaving 12 bases between the germline ends. This CDR3 comprises 14 residues. Germline V gives CDR1 MNHNY, CDR2 SVGAGI (reference sequence). CDR3 DNA: TGTGCCAGCAGTCTCCGGGACGGATACAATGAGCAGTTCTTC. It translates to CASSLRDGYNEQFF.

The gene calls are TRBV5-1 and TRBJ2-5, with a weak D call TRBD1 (5 bases). Trimming shortened V by 1 base and J by 2 bases, and 9 bases separated the two germline ends. The CDR3 has 14 residues. Germline V gives CDR1 SGHRS, CDR2 YFSETQ. CDR3 nucleotide sequence: TGCGCCAGCAGCTTGTGGGGCAGTCAAGAGACCCAGTACTTC. Its protein product is CASSLWGSQETQYF.

This clonotype was recorded a few times. For the CDR3, the DNA is TGTGCCAGCAGCGAACGGGTCACAGATACGCAGTATTTT. Translating it yields CASSERVTDTQYF. This rearrangement joins TRBV5-6 to TRBJ2-3; D is ambiguous. The V gene's germline CDR1 is SGHDT and CDR2 YYEEEE. This CDR3 has 13 amino acids. Trimming cost V 4 bases and J 2 bases, with 8 bases left between them.

The chain has TRBV5-6 and TRBJ2-2; either TRBD1 or TRBD2 may supply D (6 bases each). This CDR3 is 15 amino acids long. CDR1 is SGHDT, CDR2 YYEEEE, per germline. Trimming stripped 3 bases from V and 3 bases from J, with 12 bases between. CDR3 DNA: TGTGCCAGCAGCTCCGGGGGCGCGTACACCGGGGAGCTGTTTTTT. Amino acid sequence: CASSSGGAYTGELFF.

In its sample, this clonotype was seen many times. This CDR3 is CASSQVLAADTQYF. CDR3 in DNA: TGCGCCAGCAGCCAAGTACTAGCGGCAGATACGCAGTATTTT. The chain employs TRBV4-1 and TRBJ2-3; 8 nucleotides align to TRBD2. The CDR3 runs to 14 residues. The germline gives CDR1 MGHRA, CDR2 YSYEKL. V shed 1 base, J shed 4 bases, and the junction held 1 base outside the gene matches.

V usage is TRBV6-2 or TRBV6-3 and J usage is TRBJ2-1; 8 bases agree with TRBD2. There are 14 residues in the CDR3. The trim removed 2 bases at V and 4 bases at J, leaving 1 base unmatched. Looked up from germline, CDR1 is MNHEY and CDR2 is SVGEGT. The CDR3 protein is CASSYEREYNEQFF. Here the CDR3 DNA reads TGTGCCAGCAGTTACGAGCGGGAGTACAATGAGCAGTTCTTC.

The V call is TRBV5-6, the J call TRBJ2-7; D might be TRBD2 (6 bases). The CDR3 has 14 residues. Germline loops: CDR1 SGHDT, CDR2 YYEEEE. V was trimmed by 2 bases and J by 2 bases, leaving 11 bases between them. CDR3: CASSLWGGAYEQYF. In DNA form, the CDR3 reads TGTGCCAGCAGCTTATGGGGCGGGGCCTACGAGCAGTACTTC. Looking up the rest from reference TRBV5-6 and TRBJ2-7 gives the full variable domain: DAGVTQSPTHLIKTRGQQVTLRCSPKSGHDTVSWYQQALGQGPQFIFQYYEEEERQRGNFPDRFSGHQFPNYSSELNVNALLLGDSALYLCASSLWGGAYEQYFGPGTRLTVT.

There are a few counts of this clonotype. V is TRBV6-5 and J is TRBJ1-6; 12 positions agree with TRBD1. The V and J ends lost 4 bases and 6 bases, in that order; junction bases with no gene match: 4. Germline CDR1 reads MNHEY; CDR2 reads SVGAGI. CDR3 length: 16 residues. The CDR3 sequence is CASSSRDRGRNSPLHF. In DNA form, the CDR3 reads TGTGCCAGCAGTTCCCGGGACAGGGGGCGTAATTCACCCCTCCACTTT.

The chain employs TRBV3-1 and TRBJ2-7, with TRBD2 matching over 8 bases. In germline, CDR1 is LGHDT, CDR2 YNNKEL (reference sequence). The CDR3 sequence is 16 residues long. The V and J ends lost 0 bases and 0 bases, in that order; junction bases with no gene match: 4. CDR3 nucleotides: TGTGCCAGCAGCCAAGAATGGCGGGGGGACTCCTACGAGCAGTACTTC. Protein: CASSQEWRGDSYEQYF.

The V and J genes are TRBV27 and TRBJ2-3; D might be TRBD1 (5 bases). There are 17 residues in the CDR3. Germline-derived CDR1 and CDR2 are MNHEY and SMNVEV (reference sequence). Trimming took 5 bases from V and 0 from J, leaving 18 bases between them. The CDR3 sequence is CASSPLDSAASTDTQYF. CDR3 bases: TGTGCCAGCAGTCCACTCGACAGCGCCGCTAGCACAGATACGCAGTATTTT.